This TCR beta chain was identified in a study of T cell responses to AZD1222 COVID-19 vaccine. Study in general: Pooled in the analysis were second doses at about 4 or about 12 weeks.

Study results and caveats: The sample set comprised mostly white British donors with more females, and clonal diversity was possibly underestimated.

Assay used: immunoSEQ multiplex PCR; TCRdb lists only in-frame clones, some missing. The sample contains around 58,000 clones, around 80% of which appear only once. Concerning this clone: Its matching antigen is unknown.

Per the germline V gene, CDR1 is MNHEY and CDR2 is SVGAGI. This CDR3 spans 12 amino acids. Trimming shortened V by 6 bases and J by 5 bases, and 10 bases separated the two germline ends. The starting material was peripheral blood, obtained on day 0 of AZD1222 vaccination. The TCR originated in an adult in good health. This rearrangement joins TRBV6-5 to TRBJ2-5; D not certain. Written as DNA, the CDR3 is TGTGCCAGCAGCACTTACGGGGAGACCCAGTACTTC. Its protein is CASSTYGETQYF.